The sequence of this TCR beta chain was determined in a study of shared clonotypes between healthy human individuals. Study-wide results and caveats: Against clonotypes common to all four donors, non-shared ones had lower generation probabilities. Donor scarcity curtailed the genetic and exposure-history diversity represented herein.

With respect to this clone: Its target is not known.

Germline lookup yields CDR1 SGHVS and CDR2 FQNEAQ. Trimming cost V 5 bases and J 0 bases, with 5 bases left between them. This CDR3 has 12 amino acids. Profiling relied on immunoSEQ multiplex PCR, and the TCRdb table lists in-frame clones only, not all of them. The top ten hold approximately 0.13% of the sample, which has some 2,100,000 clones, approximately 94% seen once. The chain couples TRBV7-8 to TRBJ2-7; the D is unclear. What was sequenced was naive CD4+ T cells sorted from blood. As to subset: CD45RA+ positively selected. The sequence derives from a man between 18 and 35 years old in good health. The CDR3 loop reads CASSRSSYEQYF. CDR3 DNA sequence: TGTGCCAGCAGCCGGAGCTCCTACGAGCAGTACTTC.